The 29 T cell receptor beta chains presented below share a single source sample, sequenced in a study of T-cell reconstitution after alpha-beta-depleted transplantation in children. Unique molecular identifiers were built into the TCRbeta library. TCRdb itself ran the PCR reads through MiXCR, one entry per CDR3 protein. The sample gives 490,000 or so distinct CDR3 sequences, around an eighth of which show up once; under 7% is in the top ten. Sample: PBMCs from the stem cell graft donor, taken from the stem cell graft. The receptors originated from a human donor who donated a stem cell graft to a child with combined immunodeficiency.

This clonotype was recorded at least ten times. The chain has TRBV5-1 and TRBJ2-1, with D possibly TRBD2 on 7 matching bases. The CDR3 spans 17 residues. Trimming took off 4 bases at V and 0 bases at J, with 17 bases between the two ends. Germline CDR1 and CDR2: SGHRS and YFSETQ. CDR3 coding DNA: TGCGCCAGCAGCCCCCTAAAGGGGGGGGACTCCTACAATGAGCAGTTCTTC. This gives the protein CASSPLKGGDSYNEQFF.

The rearrangement uses TRBV7-9 and TRBJ2-1; D unresolved. Trimming cost V 1 base and J 2 bases, with 12 bases left between them. Per the germline V gene, CDR1 is SEHNR and CDR2 is FQNEAQ (reference sequence). The CDR3 loop spans 16 amino acids. The CDR3 loop reads CASSLGQSGAYNEQFF. CDR3 sequence (DNA): TGTGCCAGCAGCTTAGGTCAGTCGGGCGCCTACAATGAGCAGTTCTTC.

The chain joins TRBV29-1 to TRBJ2-4; D is uncertain. The V end was cut by 7 bases, the J end by 2 bases, with 18 bases between. Per the germline V gene, CDR1 is SQVTM and CDR2 is ANQGSEA. This CDR3 spans 15 amino acids. The CDR3 loop reads CSAEKLGSSKNIQYF. In DNA form, the CDR3 reads TGCAGCGCCGAAAAATTGGGTAGCTCCAAAAACATTCAGTACTTC. Filled out from reference TRBV29-1 and TRBJ2-4, the complete variable domain reads SAVISQKPSRDICQRGTSLTIQCQVDSQVTMMFWYRQQPGQSLTLIATANQGSEATYESGFVIDKFPISRPNLTFSTLTVSNMSPEDSSIYLCSAEKLGSSKNIQYFGAGTRLSVL.

This rearrangement joins TRBV5-6 to TRBJ2-5, with D maybe TRBD2 (5 bases). The germline gives CDR1 SGHDT, CDR2 YYEEEE. V dropped 0 bases and J dropped 5 bases, with 8 bases sitting between them. The CDR3 covers 13 residues. CDR3 bases: TGTGCCAGCAGCTTGGGAGGGTACGAGACCCAGTACTTC. It yields the protein CASSLGGYETQYF.

This clonotype has just a few counts. The rearrangement joins TRBV7-2 to TRBJ1-4; TRBD1 agrees at 9 bases. The germline V gene has CDR1 SGHTA and CDR2 FQGNSA. V shed 0 bases, J shed 7 bases, and the junction held 3 bases outside the gene matches. The CDR3 runs to 15 residues. As DNA, the CDR3 is TGTGCCAGCAGCTTAGCCGGGACAGGGCGTGAAAAACTGTTTTTT. It yields the protein CASSLAGTGREKLFF.

This clonotype was picked up many times. CDR3 coding DNA: TGTGCCGCCGCCCCGAGACAGGGTTCCTACGAGCAGTACTTC. Amino acid sequence: CAAAPRQGSYEQYF. This chain joins TRBV3-1 and TRBJ2-7; 7 nucleotides line up with TRBD1. The CDR3 runs to 14 residues. V dropped 11 bases and J dropped 1; count of bases not matched to a gene: 11. CDR1 LGHDT and CDR2 YNNKEL come from the germline V gene (reference sequence).

This rearrangement joins TRBV28 to TRBJ1-5; D is ambiguous. The CDR3 runs 10 residues. Germline V gene data show CDR1 as MDHEN and CDR2 as SYDVKM. CDR3 coding DNA: TGTGGGGCGCGTGAACAGCCCCAGCATTTT. Its protein product is CGAREQPQHF.

This clonotype occurred many times. The gene calls are TRBV10-3 and TRBJ2-6, with TRBD1 as a possible D gene (5 bases). Germline CDR1 is ENHRY and CDR2 is SYGVKD. Trimming removed 2 bases at V and 0 bases at J, with 17 bases between. The CDR3 is 19 residues long. The CDR3 DNA is TGTGCCATCAGTGAGACATTCTTGACAGAATTCTCTGGGGCCAACGTCCTGACTTTC. Protein product: CAISETFLTEFSGANVLTF.

The chain combines TRBV15 with TRBJ2-2; TRBD1 matches at 8 bases. This CDR3 region has 19 residues. CDR1 and CDR2 (germline): LNHNV, YYDKDF (reference sequence). V trimming: 3 bases; J trimming: 1 base; junction bases outside the gene matches: 13. In nucleotides, the CDR3 is TGTGCCACCAGCAGGGGTGACAGGGGAGCGGTCCAGAACACCGGGGAGCTGTTTTTT. This translates into CATSRGDRGAVQNTGELFF.

The chain carries TRBV6-1 and TRBJ2-3; D is perhaps TRBD2 (7 bases). The germline V and J ends were trimmed by 6 bases and 3 bases, with 16 bases remaining between them. The CDR3 is made up of 15 amino acids. Germline CDR1 reads MNHNS; CDR2 reads SASEGT. CDR3 sequence reads: CASSPWGGQTDTQYF. The CDR3 DNA sequence: TGTGCCAGCAGCCCGTGGGGGGGGCAGACAGATACGCAGTATTTT.

Only a few counts were recorded for this clonotype. This rearrangement joins TRBV6-2 or TRBV6-3 to TRBJ2-1, with 9 nucleotides matching TRBD2. The germline gives CDR1 MNHEY, CDR2 SVGEGT. This CDR3 region has 17 residues. Trimming took 2 bases from V and 0 from J; bases not matched to a gene: 5. In DNA form, the CDR3 reads TGTGCCAGCAGTTACCTCGGGACTAGCCCCTCCTACAATGAGCAGTTCTTC. Translation gives CASSYLGTSPSYNEQFF.

This clonotype has just a few counts. V and J are TRBV4-2 and TRBJ2-2; possibly TRBD2 for D (6 bases). V was clipped by 8 bases and J by 2 bases, with 15 bases between them. Germline CDR1 and CDR2: LGHNA and YNFKEQ. This CDR3 spans 15 amino acids. CDR3 in amino acids: CASAPQGGNTGELFF. The CDR3 nucleotides read TGTGCCAGCGCCCCTCAGGGAGGAAACACCGGGGAGCTGTTTTTT.

On this clonotype: The CDR3 does not close with the conserved phenylalanine or tryptophan, likely indicating a read error. This sequence joins TRBV6-5 and TRBJ2-3, with 8 positions matching TRBD1. The CDR3 loop spans 16 amino acids. Germline values: CDR1 MNHEY, CDR2 SVGAGI. Unmatched junction bases numbered 10, after V lost 2 bases and J lost 6 bases. The CDR3 loop is CASSYADREATDTQYS. The DNA for the CDR3 is TGTGCCAGCAGTTACGCGGACAGGGAAGCCACGGATACGCAGTATTCT.

The table lists this clonotype with a few counts. This sequence joins TRBV20-1 and TRBJ1-2, with TRBD1 matching over 8 bases. With 6 bases clipped from V and 4 bases from J, the junction kept 7 bases outside the gene matches. Looked up from germline, CDR1 is DFQATT and CDR2 is SNEGSKA (reference sequence). The CDR3 has 13 residues. CDR3 in amino acids: CSATAGTGYGYTF. CDR3 coding DNA: TGCAGTGCCACAGCAGGGACAGGCTATGGCTACACCTTC.

The chain uses TRBV10-3 and TRBJ2-3; 8 bases align to TRBD2. Germline V gene sequence: CDR1 ENHRY, CDR2 SYGVKD. Trimming removed 3 bases from V and 2 bases from J; junction bases left unmatched: 10. The CDR3 length is 17 residues. The CDR3 sequence is CAISEWGAGETTDTQYF. CDR3 sequence (DNA): TGTGCCATCAGTGAATGGGGAGCGGGAGAGACCACAGATACGCAGTATTTT.

The J gene is TRBJ2-7, the V gene TRBV29-1; D gene ambiguous. The CDR3 runs 12 residues. Deletions cut 1 base from V and 6 bases from J, with 10 bases between. Germline V gene data show CDR1 as SQVTM and CDR2 as ANQGSEA. CDR3 nucleotides: TGCAGCGTTGAAGTGAACAGTGGCGAGCAGTACTTC. Its translation: CSVEVNSGEQYF.

The V and J genes are TRBV28 and TRBJ1-2; D is undetermined. Per the germline V gene, CDR1 is MDHEN and CDR2 is SYDVKM. The V gene lost 4 bases and the J gene lost 5 bases, with 11 bases spanning the gap. The CDR3 is made up of 13 amino acids. In nucleotides, the CDR3 is TGTGCCAGCAGTTCCGGGGTGCTTTATGGCTACACCTTC. Its translation is CASSSGVLYGYTF.

This sequence joins TRBV5-1 and TRBJ2-1; a possible D gene is TRBD1 (5 bases). This CDR3 contains 17 residues. The V end was cut by 1 base, the J end by 3 bases, with 17 bases between. CDR1 and CDR2 from the germline V gene are SGHRS and YFSETQ. The CDR3 reads CASSLTGDLPLYNEQFF. DNA of the CDR3: TGCGCCAGCAGCTTGACAGGCGACCTCCCTCTCTACAATGAGCAGTTCTTC.

Many counts were recorded for this clonotype. This chain joins TRBV5-1 and TRBJ2-2, with D possibly TRBD1 on 7 matching bases. V shed 4 bases and J shed 6 bases, with 13 bases lying between them. This CDR3 region has 14 residues. Germline V gene data show CDR1 as SGHRS and CDR2 as YFSETQ. Written as DNA, the CDR3 is TGCGCCAGCAGCCACGTCAGGGGGGCCGGGGAGCTGTTTTTT. The encoded protein is CASSHVRGAGELFF.

This clonotype was recorded a few times. The chain combines TRBV21-1 with TRBJ1-3; TRBD1, the table's D call, was not compared with the DNA. TRBV21-1 is a known pseudogene. The CDR3 runs 15 residues. In DNA form, the CDR3 reads TGTGCCAGCAGCACCCCCCGGGGTCATGGAAACACCATATATTTT. Translation gives CASSTPRGHGNTIYF.

The V and J genes are TRBV24-1 and TRBJ1-2; TRBD1 agrees at 10 bases. Germline loops: CDR1 KGHDR, CDR2 SFDVKD. The CDR3 loop spans 13 amino acids. V lost 7 bases and J lost 8; bases outside the gene matches: 6. CDR3 region: CATSVGTGDGYTF. CDR3 nucleotide sequence: TGTGCCACCAGCGTGGGGACAGGGGACGGCTACACCTTC.

The chain joins TRBV5-1 to TRBJ2-7; 10 positions match TRBD1. Trimming cost V 4 bases and J 1 base; bases outside gene matches: 5. This CDR3 region has 15 residues. The germline V gene encodes CDR1 SGHRS and CDR2 YFSETQ. CDR3 residues: CASSGGQGKSYEQYF. The DNA for the CDR3 is TGCGCCAGCAGCGGGGGACAGGGGAAGTCCTACGAGCAGTACTTC.

This clonotype appeared many times. The chain joins TRBV6-1 to TRBJ2-7; 8 bases match TRBD1. Germline values: CDR1 MNHNS, CDR2 SASEGT. The CDR3 covers 14 residues. V lost 2 bases to trimming and J lost 3 bases; unmatched junction nucleotides: 3. The CDR3 sequence is CASSEMGQDYEQYF. The CDR3 DNA reads TGTGCCAGCAGTGAAATGGGACAGGACTACGAGCAGTACTTC.

Only a few counts were recorded for this clonotype. The V gene is TRBV4-3, the J gene TRBJ2-3; D may be TRBD1 or TRBD2 (5 bases each). The V gene lost 2 bases and the J gene lost 4 bases, with 10 bases spanning the gap. The CDR3 has 14 residues. Germline CDR1 reads LGHNA; CDR2 reads YSLEER. The CDR3 sequence is CASSQSQGADTQYF. CDR3 in DNA: TGCGCCAGCAGCCAATCCCAGGGAGCAGATACGCAGTATTTT.

This clonotype turned up a few times. The rearrangement uses TRBV12-5 and TRBJ1-5; D ambiguous. This CDR3 contains 12 residues. With 0 bases removed from V and 8 bases from J, the gap between germline ends came to 5 bases. From germline, CDR1 is LGHNT and CDR2 FRNRAP. The CDR3 nucleotides read TGTGCTAGTGGTTTGGTAGCAGAGCCCCAGCATTTT. Its translation: CASGLVAEPQHF. Together with reference TRBV12-5 and TRBJ1-5, the CDR3 gives the full variable domain: DARVTQTPRHKVTEMGQEVTMRCQPILGHNTVFWYRQTMMQGLELLAYFRNRAPLDDSGMPKDRFSAEMPDATLATLKIQPSEPRDSAVYFCASGLVAEPQHFGDGTRLSIL.

This clonotype was seen more than once but under ten times. The rearrangement uses TRBV6-1 and TRBJ1-3, with D tentatively TRBD1 (6 bases). CDR3 size: 14 residues. Trimming cost V 10 bases and J 0 bases, with 13 bases left between them. Germline lookup yields CDR1 MNHNS and CDR2 SASEGT. CDR3 nucleotides: TGTGCCACCTCGGACAGCTCCTCTGGAAACACCATATATTTT. Translating it yields CATSDSSSGNTIYF.

The CDR3 DNA reads TGCGCCAGCAGCCGAGACATTCTGGAGAACACTGAAGCTTTCTTT. Protein sequence: CASSRDILENTEAFF. The chain couples TRBV5-1 to TRBJ1-1; D not resolved. Between the trimmed V and J ends, which lost 4 bases and 1 base, there was a span of 14 bases. CDR1 is SGHRS, CDR2 YFSETQ, per germline. This CDR3 has 15 residues.

This clonotype was observed many times. The J gene is TRBJ2-3, the V gene TRBV20-1, with 8 nucleotides matching TRBD2. The CDR3 loop spans 14 amino acids. The V segment lost 3 bases and the J segment 1 base; nucleotides outside the gene matches: 3. Germline V gene lookup returns CDR1 DFQATT and CDR2 SNEGSKA (reference sequence). In nucleotides, the CDR3 is TGCAGTGCTAGCACAGCGGGAGGCACAGATACGCAGTATTTT. Protein product: CSASTAGGTDTQYF.

The chain links TRBV6-1 to TRBJ2-7; D is ambiguous. V dropped 6 bases and J dropped 0 bases, with 15 bases sitting between them. Germline assignment: CDR1 MNHNS and CDR2 SASEGT. The CDR3 covers 15 residues. The chain's CDR3 is CASRTLKQSSYEQYF. Written as DNA, the CDR3 is TGTGCCAGCAGGACCCTCAAGCAGAGCTCCTACGAGCAGTACTTC.